This T cell receptor beta chain was observed in a study of T-cell reconstitution after alpha-beta-depleted transplantation in children (TCRdb year 2016). About the full investigation: The study quantitatively tracked T-cell immune reconstitution after TCRalphabeta/CD19-depleted allogeneic hematopoietic cell transplantation in children using TCR repertoire profiling.

Trimming removed 3 bases from V and 8 bases from J, leaving 11 bases between the germline ends. According to the germline V gene, CDR1 reads SQVTM and CDR2 reads ANQGSEA. Taken from cysteine to phenylalanine, the CDR3 has 13 residues. Only CDR3 DNA is held: 39 bases, read in frame from base 1. The method behind the library was PCR. These reads were obtained on an Illumina HiSeq 2500. TCR libraries were prepared with molecular barcoding, using unique molecular identifiers to normalize TCRbeta repertoire quantification. TCRdb reworked the public reads: Q25 trimming with fastp, MiXCR clone assembly, productive beta chains retained. Identical CDR3 proteins give one entry, which carries the most common genes and DNA. The sample table contains 360,000 or so distinct CDR3 sequences; only one count was recorded for roughly 21% of them. The ten largest clones capture approximately 3.9% of the sample. With regard to this clonotype: It lacks a known antigen. No much larger clone exists at a distance of one base, and base qualities are not known.

This sequence was found in a human donor who donated a stem cell graft to a child with acute myeloid leukemia. This material consisted of PBMCs from the stem cell graft donor, taken from the stem cell graft. The chain joins TRBV29-1 to TRBJ2-6, with the D segment possibly TRBD1 or TRBD2, each aligning over 6 bases. The CDR3 sequence is CSVERGDSNVLTF. The DNA reads TGCAGCGTTGAGAGGGGGGACTCCAACGTCCTGACTTTC.